These 21 T cell receptor beta chains came from one sample sequenced in a study of T cell responses to AZD1222 COVID-19 vaccine. TCRdb's copy holds only in-frame clones and misses some; the assay was immunoSEQ multiplex PCR. This table has approximately 85,000 clones, about nine tenths appearing once. Sequenced here: peripheral blood, sampled on day 0 of AZD1222 vaccination. These receptors came from an adult in good health.

The chain uses TRBV27 and TRBJ2-5; D is unclear. CDR3 length: 20 residues. Germline CDR1 and CDR2: MNHEY and SMNVEV (reference sequence). V lost 3 bases, J lost 0 bases, and 26 bases lay in between. CDR3 DNA sequence: TGTGCCAGCAGTTTCATGCCCGCGATCGTCGGTCTAGGGTACCAAGAGACCCAGTACTTC. It codes for CASSFMPAIVGLGYQETQYF.

The chain joins TRBV5-6 to TRBJ2-7, with 7 nucleotides matching TRBD2. Trimming took 4 bases from V and 5 from J; bases not matched to a gene: 15. The CDR3 is made up of 16 amino acids. CDR1 SGHDT and CDR2 YYEEEE come from the germline V gene. CDR3: CASSLWVAGARNEQYF. CDR3 coding DNA: TGTGCCAGCAGCCTTTGGGTAGCGGGCGCCCGGAACGAGCAGTACTTC.

This sequence joins TRBV7-2 and TRBJ1-1; no reliable D call. Trimming took 1 base from V and 2 from J, leaving 14 bases between them. Germline CDR1 reads SGHTA; CDR2 reads FQGNSA. This CDR3 contains 16 residues. CDR3: CASSLGGRAGNTEAFF. DNA for the CDR3: TGTGCCAGCAGCTTAGGAGGAAGGGCAGGTAACACTGAAGCTTTCTTT. Supplemented by reference TRBV7-2 and TRBJ1-1, the full variable domain reads GAGVSQSPSNKVTEKGKDVELRCDPISGHTALYWYRQSLGQGLEFLIYFQGNSAPDKSGLPSDRFSAERTGGSVSTLTIQRTQQEDSAVYLCASSLGGRAGNTEAFFGQGTRLTVV.

V usage is TRBV19 and J usage is TRBJ2-2; no definite D call. The germline V gene encodes CDR1 LNHDA and CDR2 SQIVND (reference sequence). Trimming stripped 4 bases from V and 6 bases from J, with 6 bases between. This CDR3 is built from 12 residues. CDR3 bases: TGTGCCAGTAGTACTCCTCCCGGGGAGCTGTTTTTT. Translated: CASSTPPGELFF. Full variable domain (missing parts from reference TRBV19 and TRBJ2-2): DGGITQSPKYLFRKEGQNVTLSCEQNLNHDAMYWYRQDPGQGLRLIYYSQIVNDFQKGDIAEGYSVSREKKESFPLTVTSAQKNPTAFYLCASSTPPGELFFGEGSRLTVL.

The gene calls are TRBV5-4 and TRBJ2-2; 7 bases are a match to TRBD1. From germline, CDR1 is SGHNT and CDR2 YYREEE (reference sequence). V was pared by 4 bases and J by 1 base, with 4 bases of the junction left unmatched. The CDR3 is made up of 15 amino acids. CDR3 DNA sequence: TGTGCCAGCAGCCGCGACAGGGAGAACACCGGGGAGCTGTTTTTT. Amino acid sequence: CASSRDRENTGELFF.

The chain employs TRBV25-1 and TRBJ2-7, with TRBD2 matching 10 bases. The length of the CDR3 is 15 residues. J was trimmed by 4 bases and V by 2 bases; bases with no gene match: 5. CDR1 MGHDK and CDR2 SYGVNS come from the germline V gene. Written as DNA, the CDR3 is TGTGCCAGCAGTGAACGACGGACTAGCGGTTACGAGCAGTACTTC. Translated, it gives CASSERRTSGYEQYF.

The chain recombines TRBV2 with TRBJ1-5; 10 bases line up with TRBD1. This CDR3 is built from 14 residues. The germline gives CDR1 SNHLY, CDR2 FYNNEI. The V and J ends lost 6 bases and 2 bases, in that order; junction bases with no gene match: 1. CDR3 region: CASRTGGGNQPQHF. For the CDR3, the DNA is TGTGCCAGCAGGACAGGGGGCGGCAATCAGCCCCAGCATTTT.

This chain uses TRBV7-9 with TRBJ2-7, with a weak D call TRBD2 (6 bases). The CDR3 length is 15 residues. V was clipped by 5 bases and J by 2 bases, with 16 bases between them. Per germline, CDR1 SEHNR and CDR2 FQNEAQ (reference sequence). CDR3 sequence: CASSGEAVRAYEQYF. In nucleotides, the CDR3 is TGTGCCAGCAGCGGGGAGGCCGTGAGGGCCTACGAGCAGTACTTC.

The chain carries TRBV27 and TRBJ2-5; a weak D match, TRBD1 (7 bases). Germline CDR1 and CDR2: MNHEY and SMNVEV (reference sequence). This CDR3 is built from 13 residues. Trimming left V 6 bases short and J 7 bases short, with 15 bases between. The CDR3 DNA sequence: TGTGCCAGCAGCTCCGGACAGGAGGGGACCCAGTACTTC. It translates to CASSSGQEGTQYF.

V gene TRBV28 combines with J gene TRBJ1-2; 10 bases fit TRBD1. This CDR3 spans 14 amino acids. Germline CDR1 reads MDHEN; CDR2 reads SYDVKM. The V and J ends lost 3 bases and 7 bases, in that order; junction bases with no gene match: 5. CDR3 nucleotide sequence: TGTGCCAGCAGTTTCGGGACAGGGGACCTTGGCTACACCTTC. Encoded protein: CASSFGTGDLGYTF.

The chain uses TRBV3-1 (or the pseudogene TRBV3-2) and TRBJ1-4, with 8 bases matching TRBD1. V shed 2 bases, J shed 7 bases, and the junction held 6 bases outside the gene matches. The CDR3 runs 15 residues. The V gene's germline CDR1 is LGHDT and CDR2 YNNKEL (reference sequence). The CDR3 bases are TGTGCCAGCAGCCAACAGGGGGCTGGGGGTGAAAAACTGTTTTTT. This translates into CASSQQGAGGEKLFF.

This chain joins TRBV6-4 and TRBJ2-3; 9 bases are a match to TRBD2. The CDR3 has 15 residues. Unmatched junction bases numbered 7, after V lost 3 bases and J lost 6 bases. CDR1 is MRHNA, CDR2 SNTAGT, per germline. The CDR3, as DNA: TGTGCCAGCAGTGAGTCGGCGGGGGGGCCCGATACGCAGTATTTT. Amino acids: CASSESAGGPDTQYF.

The chain joins TRBV7-9 to TRBJ2-5; D gene ambiguous. The CDR3 sequence is 12 residues long. Germline V lookup: CDR1 SEHNR, CDR2 FQNEAQ (reference sequence). Trimming took 7 bases from V and 5 from J, leaving 11 bases between them. As DNA, the CDR3 is TGTGCCAGCATCCCAATGGGCGAGACCCAGTACTTC. Its protein product is CASIPMGETQYF.

This chain uses TRBV2 with TRBJ2-6; D remains unclear. Trimming stripped 7 bases from V and 0 bases from J, with 10 bases between. The CDR3 loop spans 15 amino acids. Germline CDR1 reads SNHLY; CDR2 reads FYNNEI. The CDR3 DNA sequence: TGTGCCAGCACCGTGCGAAGCTCTGGGGCCAACGTCCTGACTTTC. Translated: CASTVRSSGANVLTF.

V and J are TRBV28 and TRBJ1-6; D remains ambiguous. The germline CDR1 and CDR2 sequences are MDHEN and SYDVKM. Trimming stripped 6 bases from V and 10 bases from J, with 13 bases between. The CDR3 has 13 residues. The CDR3 coding sequence is TGTGCCAGCAGATTGGGGAGCAACTCACCCCTCCACTTT. Amino acid sequence: CASRLGSNSPLHF.

This chain's CDR3 is CASSLALGRNSDTQYF. DNA of the CDR3: TGCGCCAGCAGCTTGGCACTCGGGAGGAACTCAGATACGCAGTATTTT. This chain links TRBV5-1 with TRBJ2-3, with 7 bases identical to TRBD2. In germline, CDR1 is SGHRS, CDR2 YFSETQ. The CDR3 is 16 amino acids. The V segment lost 0 bases and the J segment 4 bases; nucleotides outside the gene matches: 8.

The rearrangement links TRBV9 to TRBJ1-2, with D possibly TRBD1 on 5 matching bases. This CDR3 is 13 amino acids long. Trimming pared 1 base from V and 8 bases from J, leaving 12 bases between. The germline CDR1 and CDR2 sequences are SGDLS and YYNGEE. CDR3 residues: CASSVQGGKGYTF. In DNA, the CDR3 is TGTGCCAGCAGCGTACAGGGAGGGAAGGGCTACACCTTC. The full variable domain, completed using reference TRBV9 and TRBJ1-2, is DSGVTQTPKHLITATGQRVTLRCSPRSGDLSVYWYQQSLDQGLQFLIQYYNGEERAKGNILERFSAQQFPDLHSELNLSSLELGDSALYFCASSVQGGKGYTFGSGTRLTVV.

This rearrangement joins TRBV18 to TRBJ1-2; tentatively, D is TRBD1 (6 bases). The CDR3 runs to 13 residues. Looked up from germline, CDR1 is KGHSH and CDR2 is LQKENI. Trimming cost V 5 bases and J 4 bases, with 11 bases left between them. This CDR3 reads CASSEGGSYGYTF. The DNA of the CDR3 is TGTGCCAGCTCAGAAGGGGGGTCCTATGGCTACACCTTC. The variable domain in full, completed from reference TRBV18 and TRBJ1-2, reads NAGVMQNPRHLVRRRGQEARLRCSPMKGHSHVYWYRQLPEEGLKFMVYLQKENIIDESGMPKERFSAEFPKEGPSILRIQQVVRGDSAAYFCASSEGGSYGYTFGSGTRLTVV.

Here the CDR3 reads CASSLDIGKTGELFF. In nucleotides, the CDR3 is TGTGCCAGCAGTTTAGACATCGGAAAAACCGGGGAGCTGTTTTTT. The chain has TRBV6-1 and TRBJ2-2; D not certain. CDR1 and CDR2 from the germline V gene are MNHNS and SASEGT. CDR3 length: 15 residues. V was cut by 5 bases and J by 5 bases, with 15 bases left in between.

This chain links TRBV5-1 with TRBJ2-5, with 8 bases that match TRBD1. CDR1 is SGHRS and CDR2 is YFSETQ in the germline V gene. Losses at the gene ends were 0 bases for V and 4 bases for J; bases not matched to a gene: 2. The CDR3 loop spans 14 amino acids. This CDR3 is CASSLGTGRETQYF. The CDR3 coding sequence is TGCGCCAGCAGCTTGGGGACAGGGAGAGAGACCCAGTACTTC.

The V gene is TRBV4-3, the J gene TRBJ1-1, with TRBD1 identical over 8 bases. Unmatched junction bases numbered 4, after V lost 1 base and J lost 0 bases. CDR3 length: 16 residues. Germline lookup yields CDR1 LGHNA and CDR2 YSLEER. The CDR3 bases are TGCGCCAGCAGCCAAGTCCAGGGGGCCCTGAACACTGAAGCTTTCTTT. Protein: CASSQVQGALNTEAFF.